These 16 T cell receptor beta chains came from one sample sequenced in a study of blood T cell repertoires in COVID-19. The repertoire was sequenced with immunoSEQ multiplex PCR; TCRdb's copy has only in-frame clones and lacks some. In the table there are around 60,000 clones, about two thirds of which are singletons. The sequenced material came from peripheral blood. The receptors stem from a woman in her 70s with COVID-19, enrolled during active disease.

The chain uses TRBV2 and TRBJ2-5; TRBD2 matches at 7 bases. V shed 7 bases and J 3 bases; nucleotides not matched to a gene: 20. This CDR3 comprises 18 residues. The germline gives CDR1 SNHLY, CDR2 FYNNEI. CDR3 bases: TGTGCCAGCAATGGACGGCAAGCTAGCGGCCTCAGGAAAGAGACCCAGTACTTC. The encoded protein is CASNGRQASGLRKETQYF.

The chain uses TRBV4-2 and TRBJ1-3; D unclear. Trimming removed 1 base at V and 0 bases at J, with 7 bases between. The length of the CDR3 is 15 residues. Germline V lookup: CDR1 LGHNA, CDR2 YNFKEQ. This CDR3 is CASSQGGTSGNTIYF. CDR3 in DNA: TGTGCCAGCAGCCAAGGAGGAACCTCTGGAAACACCATATATTTT.

The chain employs TRBV4-3 and TRBJ2-1; 10 positions match TRBD2. The J segment lost 4 bases and the V segment lost 4 bases, leaving 4 bases of the junction unmatched. The CDR3 extends over 15 amino acids. Per the germline V gene, CDR1 is LGHNA and CDR2 is YSLEER. CDR3 protein: CASSRRTSGYNEQFF. The CDR3 DNA follows: TGCGCCAGCAGCCGTCGGACTAGCGGTTACAATGAGCAGTTCTTC.

The chain links TRBV11-3 to TRBJ2-1; 10 bases align to TRBD2. Germline CDR1 reads SGHNT; CDR2 reads YENEEA. With 1 base clipped from V and 3 bases from J, the junction kept 3 bases outside the gene matches. The CDR3 length is 16 residues. CDR3 amino acids: CASSLASGSYYNEQFF. The CDR3 region has the DNA TGTGCCAGCAGCTTAGCTAGCGGGAGTTACTACAATGAGCAGTTCTTC.

The genes are TRBV7-2 and TRBJ2-5, with D maybe TRBD2 (5 bases). CDR1 SGHTA and CDR2 FQGNSA come from the germline V gene. The V end was cut by 0 bases, the J end by 5 bases, with 13 bases between. CDR3 length: 15 residues. The CDR3 spells CASSLAPGSPETQYF. CDR3 DNA: TGTGCCAGCAGCTTAGCGCCGGGGAGTCCGGAGACCCAGTACTTC.

The chain carries TRBV7-3 and TRBJ1-2; 7 positions match TRBD1. Germline lookup yields CDR1 SGHTA and CDR2 FQGTGA. The CDR3 runs to 13 residues. The ends lost 5 bases at V and 1 base at J; junction bases unmatched: 1. The CDR3 reads CASSRDSNYGYTF. The CDR3 bases are TGTGCCAGCAGCCGGGACAGTAACTATGGCTACACCTTC.

V gene TRBV23-1 combines with J gene TRBJ2-5; the match to TRBD1 covers 7 bases. TRBV23-1 is filed as an ORF, its function uncertain. This CDR3 comprises 17 residues. Losses at the gene ends were 4 bases for V and 5 bases for J; bases not matched to a gene: 16. The CDR3 loop is CASSLPRTGLGGETQYF. The CDR3 DNA follows: TGCGCCAGCAGTCTACCGAGGACAGGTCTGGGCGGGGAGACCCAGTACTTC.

The rearrangement links TRBV6-5 to TRBJ1-5, with 7 bases lining up with TRBD1. The CDR3 is 15 residues long. Germline-derived CDR1 and CDR2 are MNHEY and SVGAGI. V lost 6 bases and J lost 0; bases outside the gene matches: 5. CDR3 protein: CASRPDRNSNQPQHF. In nucleotides, the CDR3 is TGTGCCAGCAGACCGGACAGGAATAGCAATCAGCCCCAGCATTTT.

The chain employs TRBV4-3 and TRBJ2-3, with D possibly being TRBD2 (7 bases). The CDR3 is 15 residues long. Trimming cost V 5 bases and J 3 bases, with 15 bases left between them. Germline V gives CDR1 LGHNA, CDR2 YSLEER. The CDR3 region is CASSFRGAQTDTQYF. The DNA for the CDR3 is TGCGCCAGCAGCTTTCGGGGGGCGCAAACAGATACGCAGTATTTT.

The chain is built from TRBV18 and TRBJ2-5, with D perhaps matching TRBD1 (6 bases). Trimming stripped 5 bases from V and 2 bases from J, with 9 bases between. Germline assignment: CDR1 KGHSH and CDR2 LQKENI. CDR3 length: 13 residues. In DNA form, the CDR3 reads TGTGCCAGCTCAAAGACAGGTCAAGAGACCCAGTACTTC. Translated, it gives CASSKTGQETQYF.

The CDR3 protein is CASSLNKRTGDQETQYF. The CDR3 coding sequence is TGTGCCAGCAGCTTGAATAAAAGGACAGGGGACCAAGAGACCCAGTACTTC. The chain has TRBV7-9 and TRBJ2-5; 9 nucleotides line up with TRBD1. After removal of 3 bases from V and 0 bases from J, the junction contained 8 bases not matched to a gene. The CDR3 is made up of 17 amino acids. CDR1 and CDR2 from the germline V gene are SEHNR and FQNEAQ (reference sequence).

This rearrangement joins TRBV24-1 to TRBJ2-1; D possibly corresponds to TRBD2 (6 bases). The ends were cut back, 5 bases at V and 6 bases at J, with 10 bases in the middle. The CDR3 is 13 residues long. Germline V gene sequence: CDR1 KGHDR, CDR2 SFDVKD. The CDR3 nucleotides read TGTGCCACCAGTGGGGGCGGGATCAATGAGCAGTTCTTC. Amino acid sequence: CATSGGGINEQFF.

The table lists this clone with a few counts. CDR3 protein: CASGLSEQETQYF. The DNA for the CDR3 is TGTGCTAGTGGTTTATCCGAGCAAGAGACCCAGTACTTC. The V and J genes are TRBV12-5 and TRBJ2-5; no clear D. Per germline, CDR1 LGHNT and CDR2 FRNRAP. The CDR3 is 13 amino acids. V lost 3 bases, J lost 2 bases, and 7 bases lay in between. Full variable domain (outside the CDR3, taken from reference TRBV12-5 and TRBJ2-5): DARVTQTPRHKVTEMGQEVTMRCQPILGHNTVFWYRQTMMQGLELLAYFRNRAPLDDSGMPKDRFSAEMPDATLATLKIQPSEPRDSAVYFCASGLSEQETQYFGPGTRLLVL.

The chain links TRBV14 to TRBJ1-1; 10 nucleotides line up with TRBD1. This CDR3 has 14 amino acids. The V and J ends lost 5 bases and 7 bases, in that order; junction bases with no gene match: 7. Germline CDR1 SGHDN, CDR2 FVKESK. CDR3 amino acids: CASSVRRTGGEAFF. DNA for the CDR3: TGTGCCAGCAGCGTCAGAAGGACAGGGGGTGAAGCTTTCTTT. Using reference TRBV14 and TRBJ1-1 for the parts outside the CDR3, the full variable domain is EAGVTQFPSHSVIEKGQTVTLRCDPISGHDNLYWYRRVMGKEIKFLLHFVKESKQDESGMPNNRFLAERTGGTYSTLKVQPAELEDSGVYFCASSVRRTGGEAFFGQGTRLTVV.

Only a few counts were recorded for this clone. The genes are TRBV7-6 and TRBJ2-5; TRBD1 agrees at 7 bases. The CDR3 has 16 amino acids. Germline CDR1 SGHVS, CDR2 FNYEAQ. V dropped 2 bases and J dropped 0; count of bases not matched to a gene: 6. In DNA, the CDR3 is TGTGCCAGCAGCTTATATTTGGGACAGAACCAAGAGACCCAGTACTTC. This codes for CASSLYLGQNQETQYF.

V gene TRBV11-2 combines with J gene TRBJ2-2, with D possibly being TRBD2 (6 bases). The V end lost 5 bases, the J end lost 6 bases, and 19 bases lay between the germline ends. Germline lookup yields CDR1 SGHAT and CDR2 FQNNGV. The CDR3 sequence is 16 residues long. The CDR3 sequence is CASSPRSSGLSGELFF. The DNA for the CDR3 is TGTGCCAGCAGCCCCCGGAGCAGCGGGCTCTCCGGGGAGCTGTTTTTT.